The 28 T cell receptor beta chains below were found in one sample sequenced in a study of OX40 agonist ivuxolimab in advanced cancers. Sequenced by immunoSEQ multiplex PCR; TCRdb stores in-frame clones only, minus some. The sample lists about 58,000 clones, around 84% occurring once. Source: CD4+ or CD8+ T cells sorted from blood, taken in a trial of the OX40 agonist ivuxolimab. These receptors all stem from an adult with an advanced solid tumor such as melanoma, head and neck, liver or kidney cancer.

The chain joins TRBV28 to TRBJ1-5, with D unclear. Germline V CDR1 and CDR2: MDHEN, SYDVKM. V was pared by 3 bases and J by 1 base, with 10 bases between. The CDR3 is 15 residues long. CDR3 region: CASSFEPYSNQPQHF. CDR3 nucleotide sequence: TGTGCCAGCAGTTTTGAGCCGTACAGCAATCAGCCCCAGCATTTT.

The V and J genes are TRBV19 and TRBJ1-6; D unclear. The germline V and J ends were trimmed by 3 bases and 2 bases, with 11 bases remaining between them. Germline V gene sequence: CDR1 LNHDA, CDR2 SQIVND (reference sequence). The CDR3 is 16 amino acids. The CDR3 DNA sequence: TGTGCCAGTAGTATTGGTCTACCGGCCTATAATTCACCCCTCCACTTT. The encoded protein is CASSIGLPAYNSPLHF.

This clone was observed once. The rearrangement joins TRBV4-1 to TRBJ2-5, with D unresolved. Matching the DNA end better, TRBJ2-7 makes the J call doubtful. Looked up from germline, CDR1 is MGHRA and CDR2 is YSYEKL. The CDR3 has 17 residues. The CDR3 protein is CASSQDLFLQSSYEQYF. The DNA of the CDR3 is TGCGCCAGCAGCCAAGATCTCTTTTTACAGAGCTCCTACGAGCAGTACTTC.

This clone appeared once. This chain joins TRBV6-5 and TRBJ2-1; D remains unclear. V dropped 0 bases and J dropped 10 bases, with 19 bases sitting between them. The V gene's germline CDR1 is MNHEY and CDR2 SVGAGI. The CDR3 extends over 16 amino acids. The CDR3 protein is CASSYSNYRAYTEQFF. DNA for the CDR3: TGTGCCAGCAGTTACTCGAATTACCGCGCATATACAGAGCAGTTCTTC.

This sequence joins TRBV18 and TRBJ1-1, with TRBD1 matching 11 bases. The CDR3 has 16 amino acids. J lost 5 bases, V lost 4 bases, and 9 bases had no gene match. Germline lookup yields CDR1 KGHSH and CDR2 LQKENI. CDR3 loop: CASSLGQGAMGTEAFF. The CDR3 nucleotides read TGTGCCAGCTCACTCGGACAGGGGGCGATGGGGACTGAAGCTTTCTTT. The full variable domain, its missing parts supplied by reference TRBV18 and TRBJ1-1, is NAGVMQNPRHLVRRRGQEARLRCSPMKGHSHVYWYRQLPEEGLKFMVYLQKENIIDESGMPKERFSAEFPKEGPSILRIQQVVRGDSAAYFCASSLGQGAMGTEAFFGQGTRLTVV.

This clone was detected only once. This chain uses TRBV2 with TRBJ2-2; 10 positions agree with TRBD1. In germline, CDR1 is SNHLY, CDR2 FYNNEI. Trimming at V came to 4 bases and at J to 3 bases, leaving 2 bases not matched to a gene. The CDR3 runs 15 residues. CDR3 in amino acids: CASSGDRGYTGELFF. The CDR3 DNA sequence: TGTGCCAGCAGTGGGGACAGGGGATACACCGGGGAGCTGTTTTTT.

By share of the sample, this clone is medium-sized. V is TRBV2 and J is TRBJ1-1, with TRBD1 as a possible D gene (6 bases). The germline V and J ends were trimmed by 1 base and 1 base, with 10 bases remaining between them. The germline gives CDR1 SNHLY, CDR2 FYNNEI. CDR3 length: 15 residues. This CDR3 is CASSEVRGKNTEAFF. The CDR3 region has the DNA TGTGCCAGCAGTGAAGTAAGGGGGAAGAACACTGAAGCTTTCTTT.

This clone was seen only once. The V gene is TRBV25-1, the J gene TRBJ1-2, with TRBD1 identical over 8 bases. The CDR3 covers 15 residues. Trimming removed 1 base from V and 4 bases from J; junction bases left unmatched: 5. Germline lookup yields CDR1 MGHDK and CDR2 SYGVNS. CDR3 in DNA: TGTGCCAGCAGTGAATCTCCGACAGGGGCCTATGGCTACACCTTC. Its translation is CASSESPTGAYGYTF.

The V gene is TRBV7-2, the J gene TRBJ1-2, with 9 positions matching TRBD1. With V trimmed by 7 bases and J by 6 bases, 9 bases remained unmatched. The germline V gene has CDR1 SGHTA and CDR2 FQGNSA. The CDR3 spans 14 residues. The CDR3 loop is CASTFGQGPHGYTF. The DNA for the CDR3 is TGTGCCAGCACCTTCGGACAGGGGCCCCATGGCTACACCTTC.

The J gene is TRBJ2-7, the V gene TRBV10-1; unclear D gene. The CDR3 extends over 11 amino acids. Trimming cost V 8 bases and J 6 bases, with 11 bases left between them. Germline V gene lookup returns CDR1 WNHNN and CDR2 SYGVQD (reference sequence). CDR3 residues: CASPPGSEQYF. DNA of the CDR3: TGCGCCAGCCCCCCCGGGTCCGAGCAGTACTTC.

V is TRBV18 and J is TRBJ2-1, with unresolved D. Trimming left V 4 bases short and J 6 bases short, with 4 bases between. CDR1 is KGHSH, CDR2 LQKENI, per germline. The CDR3 spans 11 residues. This CDR3 is CASSHPNEQFF. Here the CDR3 DNA reads TGTGCCAGCTCACACCCCAATGAGCAGTTCTTC.

The gene calls are TRBV5-1 and TRBJ1-1; the D gene is possibly TRBD1 (5 bases). Between the trimmed V and J ends, which lost 1 base and 3 bases, there was a span of 16 bases. The CDR3 sequence is 16 residues long. Germline assignment: CDR1 SGHRS and CDR2 YFSETQ. CDR3 sequence: CASSLRDGRADTEAFF. CDR3 nucleotides: TGCGCCAGCAGCTTGAGGGACGGGAGGGCGGACACTGAAGCTTTCTTT.

The chain uses TRBV11-2 and TRBJ2-7; 8 positions match TRBD1. The CDR3 has 15 amino acids. Germline V gene sequence: CDR1 SGHAT, CDR2 FQNNGV. With 2 bases clipped from V and 7 bases from J, the junction kept 10 bases outside the gene matches. CDR3 in amino acids: CASSLIPGQGGEQYF. The CDR3 nucleotides read TGTGCCAGCAGCTTAATCCCCGGACAGGGTGGAGAGCAGTACTTC.

This clone showed up just once. V gene TRBV7-9 combines with J gene TRBJ2-7; D ambiguous. V was pared by 2 bases and J by 0 bases, with 23 bases between. The V gene's germline CDR1 is SEHNR and CDR2 FQNEAQ (reference sequence). CDR3 size: 19 residues. Here the CDR3 DNA reads TGTGCCAGCAGCTTAAAGGAACCCCACCTCGTCGGGTTCTCCTACGAGCAGTACTTC. It translates to CASSLKEPHLVGFSYEQYF.

The genes are TRBV10-3 and TRBJ2-5, with 9 bases identical to TRBD1. Germline CDR1 and CDR2: ENHRY and SYGVKD. The V and J ends lost 6 bases and 2 bases, in that order; junction bases with no gene match: 4. The CDR3 covers 14 residues. This CDR3 reads CAIRADRGQETQYF. CDR3 nucleotides: TGTGCCATCAGAGCGGACAGGGGACAAGAGACCCAGTACTTC.

CDR3 amino acids: CASSLGDRRWDGYTF. CDR3 DNA: TGTGCCAGCAGCTTGGGGGACAGGAGATGGGATGGCTACACCTTC. The chain links TRBV5-4 to TRBJ1-2; TRBD1 matches at 8 bases. Per the germline V gene, CDR1 is SGHNT and CDR2 is YYREEE (reference sequence). This CDR3 has 15 residues. V lost 0 bases to trimming and J lost 6 bases; unmatched junction nucleotides: 7.

The chain combines TRBV5-1 with TRBJ2-1; no clear D. The CDR3 spans 11 residues. V lost 2 bases and J lost 8, with 5 bases in between. Germline CDR1 SGHRS, CDR2 YFSETQ. CDR3 DNA: TGCGCCAGCAGCTTCATGGATGAGCAGTTCTTC. It specifies CASSFMDEQFF. The full variable domain, with the rest looked up from reference TRBV5-1 and TRBJ2-1, is KAGVTQTPRYLIKTRGQQVTLSCSPISGHRSVSWYQQTPGQGLQFLFEYFSETQRNKGNFPGRFSGRQFSNSRSEMNVSTLELGDSALYLCASSFMDEQFFGPGTRLTVL.

This clone was recorded once. V gene TRBV5-1 combines with J gene TRBJ2-5; maybe TRBD2 (6 bases). V dropped 2 bases and J dropped 2 bases, with 10 bases sitting between them. This CDR3 has 14 amino acids. Per the germline V gene, CDR1 is SGHRS and CDR2 is YFSETQ. The CDR3: CASSFSGAQETQYF. For the CDR3, the DNA is TGCGCCAGCAGCTTTAGCGGAGCTCAAGAGACCCAGTACTTC.

This rearrangement joins TRBV7-2 to TRBJ1-5, with D hard to call. V shed 2 bases and J shed 5 bases, with 4 bases lying between them. CDR3 length: 12 amino acids. Germline CDR1 is SGHTA and CDR2 is FQGNSA. Written as DNA, the CDR3 is TGTGCCAGCAGCTTAAATTATCAGCCCCAGCATTTT. Translating gives CASSLNYQPQHF.

The chain joins TRBV12-5 to TRBJ1-4; 9 nucleotides match TRBD1. V shed 3 bases, J shed 8 bases, and the junction held 4 bases outside the gene matches. Germline V gives CDR1 LGHNT, CDR2 FRNRAP. This CDR3 comprises 14 residues. Here the CDR3 reads CASGFGQGYEKLFF. CDR3 DNA: TGTGCTAGTGGTTTCGGACAGGGGTACGAAAAACTGTTTTTT. The full variable domain, completed using reference TRBV12-5 and TRBJ1-4, is DARVTQTPRHKVTEMGQEVTMRCQPILGHNTVFWYRQTMMQGLELLAYFRNRAPLDDSGMPKDRFSAEMPDATLATLKIQPSEPRDSAVYFCASGFGQGYEKLFFGSGTQLSVL.

The chain employs TRBV9 and TRBJ1-1; D is unresolved. V lost 4 bases and J lost 1, with 23 bases in between. The germline V gene encodes CDR1 SGDLS and CDR2 YYNGEE. The CDR3 has 18 residues. This chain's CDR3 is CASSPKTLRGRPNTEAFF. Here the CDR3 DNA reads TGTGCCAGCAGCCCAAAAACCCTAAGAGGACGGCCGAACACTGAAGCTTTCTTT.

The chain employs TRBV11-2 and TRBJ2-1; perhaps TRBD2 as D (6 bases). V dropped 4 bases and J dropped 8 bases, with 24 bases sitting between them. The germline CDR1 and CDR2 sequences are SGHAT and FQNNGV. This CDR3 has 17 residues. The chain's CDR3 is CASSSGLGASSGDEQFF. CDR3 nucleotide sequence: TGTGCCAGCAGCTCGGGCCTAGGGGCTAGTTCGGGAGATGAGCAGTTCTTC. The full variable domain, with the rest looked up from reference TRBV11-2 and TRBJ2-1, is EAGVAQSPRYKIIEKRQSVAFWCNPISGHATLYWYQQILGQGPKLLIQFQNNGVVDDSQLPKDRFSAERLKGVDSTLKIQPAKLEDSAVYLCASSSGLGASSGDEQFFGPGTRLTVL.

This clone is judged medium-sized. The chain uses TRBV4-1 and TRBJ1-5; D is unclear. Trimming removed 1 base from V and 6 bases from J, with 13 bases in between. CDR1 is MGHRA, CDR2 YSYEKL, per germline. This CDR3 comprises 15 residues. The CDR3 here is CASSQAVDTPQPQHF. As DNA, the CDR3 is TGCGCCAGCAGCCAAGCAGTAGACACCCCTCAGCCCCAGCATTTT.

V is TRBV14 and J is TRBJ2-5; TRBD2 matches 10 bases. The germline V gene encodes CDR1 SGHDN and CDR2 FVKESK. The CDR3 runs to 17 residues. The V and J ends lost 1 base and 1 base, in that order; junction bases with no gene match: 6. This CDR3 reads CASSQGVLAGVQETQYF. In DNA, the CDR3 is TGTGCCAGCAGCCAAGGTGTCCTAGCGGGGGTCCAAGAGACCCAGTACTTC.

The chain couples TRBV5-6 to TRBJ1-1; no clear D. CDR3 length: 14 amino acids. Deletions cut 3 bases from V and 0 bases from J, with 9 bases between. Germline CDR1 is SGHDT and CDR2 is YYEEEE. CDR3 region: CASSSLDVNTEAFF. Here the CDR3 DNA reads TGTGCCAGCAGCTCGCTGGACGTGAACACTGAAGCTTTCTTT.

V gene TRBV14 combines with J gene TRBJ1-2, with D tentatively TRBD1 (5 bases). The CDR3 has 13 amino acids. The germline V gene encodes CDR1 SGHDN and CDR2 FVKESK. The ends were cut back, 5 bases at V and 7 bases at J, with 14 bases in the middle. The CDR3 DNA reads as TGTGCCAGCAGCAAACTCGAGGGGCTTGGCTACACCTTC. The encoded protein is CASSKLEGLGYTF.

The chain carries TRBV15 and TRBJ1-5; no clear D. The CDR3 spans 16 residues. Germline CDR1 reads LNHNV; CDR2 reads YYDKDF (reference sequence). Deletions cut 4 bases from V and 2 bases from J, with 15 bases between. CDR3 nucleotides: TGTGCCACCAGCAAAGCCCTGACGCAGGGCAATCAGCCCCAGCATTTT. This translates into CATSKALTQGNQPQHF.

The V gene is TRBV6-5, the J gene TRBJ1-6; D may be TRBD1 (6 bases). Trimming shortened V by 2 bases and J by 9 bases, and 17 bases separated the two germline ends. This CDR3 has 16 amino acids. The germline V gene encodes CDR1 MNHEY and CDR2 SVGAGI. The CDR3 DNA is TGTGCCAGCAGTTACCTCCCCAACAGGGTTGGTTCACCCCTCCACTTT. Amino acid sequence: CASSYLPNRVGSPLHF.